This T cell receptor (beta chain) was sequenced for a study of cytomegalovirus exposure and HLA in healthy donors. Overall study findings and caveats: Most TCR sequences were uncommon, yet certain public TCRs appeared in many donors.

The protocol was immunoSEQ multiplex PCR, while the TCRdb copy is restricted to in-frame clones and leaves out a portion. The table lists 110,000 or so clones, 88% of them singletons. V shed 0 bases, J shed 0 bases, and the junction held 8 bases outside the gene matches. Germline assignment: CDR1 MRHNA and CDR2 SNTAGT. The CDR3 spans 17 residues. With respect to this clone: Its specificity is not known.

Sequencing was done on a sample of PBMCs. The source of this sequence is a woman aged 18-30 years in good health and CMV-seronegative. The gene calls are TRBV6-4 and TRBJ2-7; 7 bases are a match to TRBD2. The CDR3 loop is CASSDSLGKRDSYEQYF. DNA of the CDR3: TGTGCCAGCAGTGACTCGTTAGGGAAGCGGGACTCCTACGAGCAGTACTTC.